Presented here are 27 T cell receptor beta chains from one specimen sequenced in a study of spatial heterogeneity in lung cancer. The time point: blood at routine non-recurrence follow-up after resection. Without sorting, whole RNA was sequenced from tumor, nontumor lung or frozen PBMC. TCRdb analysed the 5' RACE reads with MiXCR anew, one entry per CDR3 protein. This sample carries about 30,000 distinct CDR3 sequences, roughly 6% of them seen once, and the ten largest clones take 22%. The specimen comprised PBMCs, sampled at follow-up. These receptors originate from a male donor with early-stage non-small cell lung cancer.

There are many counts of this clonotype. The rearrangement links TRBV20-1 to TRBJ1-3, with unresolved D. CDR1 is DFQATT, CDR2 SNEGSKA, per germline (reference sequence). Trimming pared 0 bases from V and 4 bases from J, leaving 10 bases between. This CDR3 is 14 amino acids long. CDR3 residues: CSARDPFSGNTIYF. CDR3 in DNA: TGCAGTGCTAGAGATCCCTTTTCGGGAAACACCATATATTTT.

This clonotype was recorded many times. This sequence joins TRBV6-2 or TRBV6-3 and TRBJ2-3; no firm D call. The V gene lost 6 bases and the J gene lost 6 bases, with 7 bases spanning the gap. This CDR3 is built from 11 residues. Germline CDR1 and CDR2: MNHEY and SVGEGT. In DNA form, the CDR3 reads TGTGCCAGCAGCCAAGCTGATACGCAGTATTTT. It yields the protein CASSQADTQYF.

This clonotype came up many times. The CDR3 is CASSLPQRNYGYTF. The CDR3 nucleotides are TGTGCCAGCAGTTTACCGCAGAGAAACTATGGCTACACCTTC. The chain recombines TRBV28 with TRBJ1-2, with D unclear. This CDR3 has 14 residues. Germline loops: CDR1 MDHEN, CDR2 SYDVKM. V was trimmed by 2 bases and J by 2 bases, leaving 9 bases between them.

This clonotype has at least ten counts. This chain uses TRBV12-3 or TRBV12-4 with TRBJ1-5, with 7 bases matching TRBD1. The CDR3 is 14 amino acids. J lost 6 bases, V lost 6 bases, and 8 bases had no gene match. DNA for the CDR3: TGTGCCAGCAGCACTGACAGGGTTGGTCAGCCCCAGCATTTT. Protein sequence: CASSTDRVGQPQHF.

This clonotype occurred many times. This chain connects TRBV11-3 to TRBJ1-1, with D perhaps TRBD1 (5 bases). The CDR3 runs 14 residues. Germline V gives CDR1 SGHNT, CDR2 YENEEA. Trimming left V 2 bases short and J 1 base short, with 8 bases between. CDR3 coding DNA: TGTGCCAGCAGCTTACAAGGGGAGAACACTGAAGCTTTCTTT. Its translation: CASSLQGENTEAFF.

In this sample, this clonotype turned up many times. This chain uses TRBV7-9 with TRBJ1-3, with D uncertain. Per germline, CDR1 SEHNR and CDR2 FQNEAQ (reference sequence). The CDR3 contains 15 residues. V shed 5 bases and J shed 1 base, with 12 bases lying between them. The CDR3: CASSPTVYSGNTIYF. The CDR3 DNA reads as TGTGCCAGCAGCCCCACGGTTTATTCTGGAAACACCATATATTTT.

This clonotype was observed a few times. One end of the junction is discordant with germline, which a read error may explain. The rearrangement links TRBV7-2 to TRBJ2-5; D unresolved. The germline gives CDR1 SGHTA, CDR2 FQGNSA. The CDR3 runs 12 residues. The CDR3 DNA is TGTGCCAACAGCTTAACCGGGGAGACCCAGTACTTC. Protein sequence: CANSLTGETQYF.

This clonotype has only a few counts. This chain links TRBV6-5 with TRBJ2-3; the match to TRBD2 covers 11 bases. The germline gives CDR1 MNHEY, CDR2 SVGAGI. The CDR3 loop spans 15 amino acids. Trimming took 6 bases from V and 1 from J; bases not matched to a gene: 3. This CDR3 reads CASRPLAGGTDTQYF. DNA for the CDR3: TGTGCCAGCAGACCACTAGCGGGAGGCACAGATACGCAGTATTTT.

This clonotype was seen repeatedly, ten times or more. The CDR3 region has the DNA TGTGCCAGCAGTGAAGCGGCAGGGGGCCCCGTCTGGGCGGATACGCAGTATTTT. Protein product: CASSEAAGGPVWADTQYF. The chain uses TRBV6-1 and TRBJ2-3; the match to TRBD1 covers 8 bases. V was pared by 0 bases and J by 6 bases, with 14 bases of the junction left unmatched. The CDR3 length is 18 residues. CDR1 is MNHNS and CDR2 is SASEGT in the germline V gene.

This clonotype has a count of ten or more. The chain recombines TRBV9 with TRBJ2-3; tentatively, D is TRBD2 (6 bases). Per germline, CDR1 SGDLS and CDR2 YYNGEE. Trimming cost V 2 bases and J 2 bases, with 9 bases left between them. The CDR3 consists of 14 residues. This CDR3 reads CASSVWDSTDTQYF. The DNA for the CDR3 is TGTGCCAGCAGCGTTTGGGACTCCACAGATACGCAGTATTTT.

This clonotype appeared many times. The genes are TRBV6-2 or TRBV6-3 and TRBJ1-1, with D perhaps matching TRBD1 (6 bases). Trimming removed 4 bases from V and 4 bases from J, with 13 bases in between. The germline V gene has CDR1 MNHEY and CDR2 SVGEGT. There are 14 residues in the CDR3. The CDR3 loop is CASSSFQGSTEAFF. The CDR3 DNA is TGTGCCAGCAGTTCCTTCCAGGGGAGCACTGAAGCTTTCTTT.

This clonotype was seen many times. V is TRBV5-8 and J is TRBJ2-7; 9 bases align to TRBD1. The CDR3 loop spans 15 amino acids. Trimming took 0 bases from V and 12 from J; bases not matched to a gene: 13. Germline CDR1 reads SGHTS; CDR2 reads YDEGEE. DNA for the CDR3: TGTGCCAGCAGCTTGGCCGGAATATTGGGGACAGGGCGGTACGTC. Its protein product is CASSLAGILGTGRYV.

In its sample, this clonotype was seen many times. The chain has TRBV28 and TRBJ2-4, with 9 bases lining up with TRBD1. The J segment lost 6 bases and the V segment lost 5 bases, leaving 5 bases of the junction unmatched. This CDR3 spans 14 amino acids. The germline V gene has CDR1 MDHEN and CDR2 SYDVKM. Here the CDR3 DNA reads TGTGCCAGCAGTCCTTTGGACAGGGGAAACATTCAGTACTTC. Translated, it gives CASSPLDRGNIQYF.

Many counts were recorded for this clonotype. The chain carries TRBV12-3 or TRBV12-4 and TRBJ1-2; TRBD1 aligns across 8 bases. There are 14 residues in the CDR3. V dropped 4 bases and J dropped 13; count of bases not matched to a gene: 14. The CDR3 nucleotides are TGTGCCAGCAGTTCCGGACAGGGAGAAGGTCGGTGCACCTTC. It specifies CASSSGQGEGRCTF.

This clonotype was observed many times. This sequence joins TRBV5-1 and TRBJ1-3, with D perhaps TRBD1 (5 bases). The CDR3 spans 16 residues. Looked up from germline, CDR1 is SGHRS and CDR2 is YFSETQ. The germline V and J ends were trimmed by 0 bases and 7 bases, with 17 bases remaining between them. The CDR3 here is CASSLGQVVGTNTIYF. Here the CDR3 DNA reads TGCGCCAGCAGCTTGGGCCAGGTGGTAGGGACTAACACCATATATTTT.

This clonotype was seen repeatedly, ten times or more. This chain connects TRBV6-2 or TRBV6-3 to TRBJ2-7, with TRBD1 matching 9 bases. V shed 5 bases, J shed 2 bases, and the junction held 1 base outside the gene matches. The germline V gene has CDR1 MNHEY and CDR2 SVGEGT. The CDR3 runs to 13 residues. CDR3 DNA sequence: TGTGCCAGCAGTGGGACAGGGACCTACGAGCAGTACGTC. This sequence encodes CASSGTGTYEQYV.

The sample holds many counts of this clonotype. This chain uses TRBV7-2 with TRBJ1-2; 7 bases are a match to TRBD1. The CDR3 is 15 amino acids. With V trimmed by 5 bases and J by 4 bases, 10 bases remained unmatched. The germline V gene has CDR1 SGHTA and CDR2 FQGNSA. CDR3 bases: TGTGCCAGCAGCCAAACAGGGGCGGAGGGCTATGGCTACACCTTC. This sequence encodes CASSQTGAEGYGYTF. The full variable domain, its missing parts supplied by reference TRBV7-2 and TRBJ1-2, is GAGVSQSPSNKVTEKGKDVELRCDPISGHTALYWYRQSLGQGLEFLIYFQGNSAPDKSGLPSDRFSAERTGGSVSTLTIQRTQQEDSAVYLCASSQTGAEGYGYTFGSGTRLTVV.

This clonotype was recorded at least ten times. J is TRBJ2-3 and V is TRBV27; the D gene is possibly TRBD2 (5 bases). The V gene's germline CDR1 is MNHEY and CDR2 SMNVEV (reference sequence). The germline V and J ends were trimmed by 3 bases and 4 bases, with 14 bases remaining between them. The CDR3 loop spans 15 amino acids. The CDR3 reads CASSLNSAVSDTQYF. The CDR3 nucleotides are TGTGCCAGCAGTTTGAACTCAGCGGTGTCAGATACGCAGTATTTT.

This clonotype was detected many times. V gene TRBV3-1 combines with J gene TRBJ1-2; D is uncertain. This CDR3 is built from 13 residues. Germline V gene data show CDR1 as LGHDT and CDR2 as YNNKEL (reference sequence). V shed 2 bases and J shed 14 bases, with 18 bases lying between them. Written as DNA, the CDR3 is TGTGCCAGCAGCCAATCTTACCGGACCTTCGTTACCTTC. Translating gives CASSQSYRTFVTF. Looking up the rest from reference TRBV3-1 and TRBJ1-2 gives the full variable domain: DTAVSQTPKYLVTQMGNDKSIKCEQNLGHDTMYWYKQDSKKFLKIMFSYNNKELIINETVPNRFSPKSPDKAHLNLHINSLELGDSAVYFCASSQSYRTFVTFGSGTRLTVV.

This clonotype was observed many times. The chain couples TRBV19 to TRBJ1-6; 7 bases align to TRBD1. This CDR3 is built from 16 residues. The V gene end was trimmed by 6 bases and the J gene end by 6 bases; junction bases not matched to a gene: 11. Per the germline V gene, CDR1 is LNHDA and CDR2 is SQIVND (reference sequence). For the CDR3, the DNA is TGTGCCAGTAGAAAACCGGGACAGACTTTTAATTCACCCCTCCACTTT. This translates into CASRKPGQTFNSPLHF.

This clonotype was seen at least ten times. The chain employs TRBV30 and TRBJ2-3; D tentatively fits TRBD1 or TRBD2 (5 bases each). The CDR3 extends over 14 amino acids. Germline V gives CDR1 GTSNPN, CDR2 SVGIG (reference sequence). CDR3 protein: CALEWGSGADTQYF. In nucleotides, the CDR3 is TGTGCTTTGGAGTGGGGGTCCGGCGCAGATACGCAGTATTTT. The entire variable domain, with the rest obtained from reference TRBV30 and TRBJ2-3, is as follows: SQTIHQWPATLVQPVGSPLSLECTVEGTSNPNLYWYRQAAGRGLQLLFYSVGIGQISSEVPQNLSASRPQDRQFILSSKKLLLSDSGFYLCALEWGSGADTQYFGPGTRLTVL.

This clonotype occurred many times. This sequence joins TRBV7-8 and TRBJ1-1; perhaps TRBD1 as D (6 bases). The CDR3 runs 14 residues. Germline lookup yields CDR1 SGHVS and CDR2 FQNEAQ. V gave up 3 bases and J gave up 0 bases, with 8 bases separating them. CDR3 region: CASSLDRLNTEAFF. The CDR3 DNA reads TGTGCCAGCAGCTTGGACAGATTGAACACTGAAGCTTTCTTT.

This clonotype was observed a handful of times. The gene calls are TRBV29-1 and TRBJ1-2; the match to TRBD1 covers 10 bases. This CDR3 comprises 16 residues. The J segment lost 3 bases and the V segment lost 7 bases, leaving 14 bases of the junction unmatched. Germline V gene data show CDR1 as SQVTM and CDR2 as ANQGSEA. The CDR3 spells CSAISPGQGSHYGYTF. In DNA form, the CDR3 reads TGCAGCGCCATATCTCCGGGACAGGGGAGCCACTATGGCTACACCTTC.

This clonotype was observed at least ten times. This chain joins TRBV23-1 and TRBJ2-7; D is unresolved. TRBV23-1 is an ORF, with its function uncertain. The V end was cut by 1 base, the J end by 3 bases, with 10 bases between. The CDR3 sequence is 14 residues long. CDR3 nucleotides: TGCGCCAGCAGTCAATATCCAAGAATCTACGAGCAGTACGTC. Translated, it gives CASSQYPRIYEQYV.

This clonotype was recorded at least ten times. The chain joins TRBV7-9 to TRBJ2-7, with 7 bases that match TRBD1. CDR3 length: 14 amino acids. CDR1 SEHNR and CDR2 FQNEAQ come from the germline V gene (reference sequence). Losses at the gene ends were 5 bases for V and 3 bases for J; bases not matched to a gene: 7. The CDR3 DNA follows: TGTGCCAGCAGCCCCCGGACAGGCCACTACGAGCAGTACTTC. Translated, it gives CASSPRTGHYEQYF. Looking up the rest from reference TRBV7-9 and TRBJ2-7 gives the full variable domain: DTGVSQNPRHKITKRGQNVTFRCDPISEHNRLYWYRQTLGQGPEFLTYFQNEAQLEKSRLLSDRFSAERPKGSFSTLEIQRTEQGDSAMYLCASSPRTGHYEQYFGPGTRLTVT.

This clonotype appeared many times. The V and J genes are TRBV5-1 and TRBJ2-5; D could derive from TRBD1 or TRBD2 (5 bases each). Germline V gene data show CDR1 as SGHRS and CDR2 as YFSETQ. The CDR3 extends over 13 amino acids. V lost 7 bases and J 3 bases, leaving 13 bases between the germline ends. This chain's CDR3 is CASRAGTEETQYF. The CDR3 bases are TGCGCCAGCCGCGCCGGGACGGAAGAGACCCAGTACTTC.

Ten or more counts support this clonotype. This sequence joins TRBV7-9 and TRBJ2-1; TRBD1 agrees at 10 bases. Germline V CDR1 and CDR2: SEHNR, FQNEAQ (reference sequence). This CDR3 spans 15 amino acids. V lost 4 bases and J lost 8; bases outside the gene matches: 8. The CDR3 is CASSSTDRGRYEQFF. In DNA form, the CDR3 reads TGTGCCAGCAGCTCCACGGACAGGGGGAGATATGAGCAGTTCTTC.